This entry lists 15 T cell receptor beta chains sequenced from one sample in a study of regulatory T cells in long-lasting Graves disease. The authors built TCR beta libraries using iRepertoire HTBI primers and Arm-PCR of CDR3 regions. TCRdb independently ran MiXCR on the multiplex PCR reads; one entry per CDR3 protein. The sample yields some 440,000 distinct CDR3 sequences, less than 25% seen once. Time point noted: persistent/refractory GD, antithyroid drugs over 5 years with positive TRAb. RNA from PBMCs was the source of the TCR library. The sequencing used peripheral blood mononuclear cells (PBMCs), collected when the disease was refractory, from a patient treated with antithyroid drugs. Receptor source: a female donor with Graves disease.

This clonotype is a singleton in its sample. This sequence may be a read error, since a much larger clone differs from it by one base. The genes are TRBV16 and TRBJ1-2, with D possibly being TRBD1 (5 bases). The CDR3 extends over 14 amino acids. Germline V lookup: CDR1 KGHSY, CDR2 FQNENV. Trimming stripped 3 bases from V and 8 bases from J, with 16 bases between. The CDR3: CASSQTIGVSGYTF. DNA for the CDR3: TGTGCCAGCAGCCAGACCATAGGGGTGAGCGGCTACACCTTC.

This clonotype was detected a few times. The V and J genes are TRBV19 and TRBJ2-2; 9 bases align to TRBD2. Unmatched junction bases numbered 5, after V lost 3 bases and J lost 6 bases. The CDR3 extends over 15 amino acids. Germline lookup yields CDR1 LNHDA and CDR2 SQIVND (reference sequence). The CDR3 DNA follows: TGTGCCAGTAGTATTGCTCTAGCGGGATCCGGGGAGCTGTTTTTT. Residues: CASSIALAGSGELFF.

Only a few counts were recorded for this clonotype. CDR3 bases: TGTGCCAGCAGGCCCCGTAAGGGCACCTACGAGCAGTACTTC. Translating it yields CASRPRKGTYEQYF. The rearrangement joins TRBV28 to TRBJ2-7; D is unresolved. The V end lost 6 bases, the J end lost 2 bases, and 14 bases lay between the germline ends. The CDR3 consists of 14 residues. Germline V lookup: CDR1 MDHEN, CDR2 SYDVKM.

This clonotype was counted many times. The rearrangement joins TRBV2 to TRBJ2-7; tentatively, D is TRBD2 (5 bases). This CDR3 spans 14 amino acids. Germline CDR1 and CDR2: SNHLY and FYNNEI. The V end was cut by 4 bases, the J end by 3 bases, with 13 bases between. CDR3 in amino acids: CASSAISGNYEQYF. The CDR3 bases are TGTGCCAGCAGTGCTATCAGCGGCAACTACGAGCAGTACTTC.

This clonotype was seen ten or more times. The chain links TRBV20-1 to TRBJ1-5, with D maybe TRBD1 (6 bases). The ends were cut back, 6 bases at V and 4 bases at J, with 13 bases in the middle. The CDR3 is made up of 13 amino acids. The germline gives CDR1 DFQATT, CDR2 SNEGSKA (reference sequence). CDR3 sequence reads: CSAPVTGNQPQHF. DNA for the CDR3: TGCAGTGCCCCCGTGACAGGTAATCAGCCCCAGCATTTT.

Only a few counts were recorded for this clonotype. The chain links TRBV20-1 to TRBJ1-1; D is unclear. This CDR3 region has 15 residues. The V gene's germline CDR1 is DFQATT and CDR2 SNEGSKA (reference sequence). Trimming stripped 8 bases from V and 6 bases from J, with 25 bases between. The DNA of the CDR3 is TGCAGTCGGAAGGATCCGGACGTCCCTTACGCTGAAGCTTTCTTT. It codes for CSRKDPDVPYAEAFF.

This clonotype was counted ten times or more. The chain combines TRBV28 with TRBJ1-2, with D hard to call. The CDR3 is 11 amino acids. The germline V and J ends were trimmed by 3 bases and 10 bases, with 9 bases remaining between them. The germline V gene has CDR1 MDHEN and CDR2 SYDVKM. In nucleotides, the CDR3 is TGTGCCAGCAGTTTCGCGGGAATCTACACCTTC. This codes for CASSFAGIYTF.

This clonotype was picked up a small number of times. An end of the junction does not agree with germline; a read error may underlie this. The rearrangement uses TRBV29-1 and TRBJ2-7; 11 bases align to TRBD2. The CDR3 runs to 14 residues. Germline V CDR1 and CDR2: SQVTM, ANQGSEA. The CDR3 bases are TGCAGCGTTGAAGCCCCAGGACTAGCGGGCGGGCAAGTCTTC. This codes for CSVEAPGLAGGQVF.

The chain uses TRBV27 and TRBJ2-2; 7 nucleotides agree with TRBD2. The CDR3 is made up of 17 amino acids. V was pared by 10 bases and J by 4 bases, with 18 bases of the junction left unmatched. The germline gives CDR1 MNHEY, CDR2 SMNVEV (reference sequence). CDR3 nucleotides: TGTGCCACCTTTTCGGTGGCGGGAGCTCGTTTCACCGGGGAGCTGTTTTTT. Translated: CATFSVAGARFTGELFF.

This clonotype was seen many times. The J gene is TRBJ1-1, the V gene TRBV11-1, with no clear D. CDR1 and CDR2 from the germline V gene are SGHAT and FQDESV (reference sequence). The V end lost 5 bases, the J end lost 8 bases, and 15 bases lay between the germline ends. The CDR3 is 13 residues long. The CDR3, as DNA: TGTGCCAGCAGCCCCAAAGACCGTCCAGAAGCTTTCTTT. It encodes CASSPKDRPEAFF.

This clonotype was detected many times. The chain has TRBV6-1 and TRBJ2-7; D uncertain. Trimming shortened V by 7 bases and J by 6 bases, and 16 bases separated the two germline ends. Germline V gives CDR1 MNHNS, CDR2 SASEGT. This CDR3 comprises 13 residues. CDR3 sequence (DNA): TGTGCCAGCATCGGATTTAGTTTCTTCGAGCAGTACTTC. It translates to CASIGFSFFEQYF.

The chain links TRBV12-3 or TRBV12-4 to TRBJ1-2; TRBD1 might be the D (6 bases). Trimming removed 4 bases at V and 8 bases at J, with 20 bases between. The CDR3 consists of 15 residues. The CDR3 reads CASSSGAGGGWGYTF. The CDR3 DNA reads as TGTGCCAGCAGTTCAGGGGCGGGAGGGGGTTGGGGCTACACCTTC.

The genes are TRBV7-2 and TRBJ2-1; 7 bases match TRBD2. Germline assignment: CDR1 SGHTA and CDR2 FQGNSA. Unmatched junction bases numbered 6, after V lost 1 base and J lost 6 bases. The CDR3 is 15 residues long. The CDR3: CASSLDWREPNEQFF. The CDR3 DNA reads as TGTGCCAGCAGCTTAGACTGGCGGGAGCCCAATGAGCAGTTCTTC.

The table lists this clonotype with many counts. The rearrangement uses TRBV2 and TRBJ1-6; 8 positions match TRBD1. Germline loops: CDR1 SNHLY, CDR2 FYNNEI. The ends lost 6 bases at V and 10 bases at J; junction bases unmatched: 8. The CDR3 covers 14 residues. The CDR3 DNA sequence: TGTGCCAGCAGGACAGGGGACGGAGGATCACCCCTCCACTTT. It is translated as CASRTGDGGSPLHF. The variable domain in full, with the rest retrieved from reference TRBV2 and TRBJ1-6, is EPEVTQTPSHQVTQMGQEVILRCVPISNHLYFYWYRQILGQKVEFLVSFYNNEISEKSEIFDDQFSVERPDGSNFTLKIRSTKLEDSAMYFCASRTGDGGSPLHFGNGTRLTVT.

This clonotype was observed a handful of times. The rearrangement joins TRBV28 to TRBJ2-6; TRBD2 agrees at 7 bases. Germline CDR1 reads MDHEN; CDR2 reads SYDVKM. Losses at the gene ends were 8 bases for V and 0 bases for J; bases not matched to a gene: 19. The CDR3 runs to 20 residues. The CDR3 nucleotides are TGTGCCAGCGGAGTTTCCGGACTAGGATCCATTATCTCTGGGGCCAACGTCCTGACTTTC. Protein product: CASGVSGLGSIISGANVLTF.